This TCR beta chain is drawn from a study of T cell repertoires in aging, cancer and after chemotherapy. Peripheral blood genomic DNA, not sorted cells or RNA, was the template. TRB rearrangements spanning V, D and J were amplified using mixed TRB-A/B primers. TCRdb used MiXCR to reprocess the multiplex PCR reads, holding one entry per CDR3 protein. The sample has about 1,200 distinct CDR3 sequences, about 29% seen once. The CDR3 is 15 residues long. Germline assignment: CDR1 MDHEN and CDR2 SYDVKM. Trimming stripped 3 bases from V and 5 bases from J, with 13 bases between. This clonotype originated in a human donor with a blood cancer. Material for sequencing was blood. V gene TRBV28 combines with J gene TRBJ1-4; D ambiguous. The CDR3: CASSLGAGWNEKLFF. Written as DNA, the CDR3 is TGTGCCAGCAGTTTGGGTGCAGGCTGGAATGAAAAACTGTTTTTT.